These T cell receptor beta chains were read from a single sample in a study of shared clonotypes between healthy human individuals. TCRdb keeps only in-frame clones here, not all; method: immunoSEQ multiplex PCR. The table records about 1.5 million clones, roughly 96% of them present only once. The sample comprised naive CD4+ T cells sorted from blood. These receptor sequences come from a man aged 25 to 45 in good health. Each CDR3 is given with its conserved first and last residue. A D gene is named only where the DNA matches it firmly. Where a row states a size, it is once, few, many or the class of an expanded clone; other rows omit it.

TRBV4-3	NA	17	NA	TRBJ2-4	TGCGCCAGCAGCCAAGATAAACCCGGGAAGGAGAACAACATTCAGTACTTC	CASSQDKPGKENNIQYF
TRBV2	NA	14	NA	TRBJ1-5	TGTGCCAGCAGTGGGGGTCAGGGCAATCAGCCCCAGCATTTT	CASSGGQGNQPQHF
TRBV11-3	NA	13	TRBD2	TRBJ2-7	TGTGCCAGCAGCTCCCTTAGCGGGAGCGAGCAGTACTTC	CASSSLSGSEQYF
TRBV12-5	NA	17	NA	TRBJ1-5	TGTGCTAGTGGTTTCTGTTTCACACGACAGGAGAATCAGCCCCAGCATTTT	CASGFCFTRQENQPQHF
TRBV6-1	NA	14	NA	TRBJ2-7	TGTGCCAGCAGTGAAGTGGCAGGGATCCACGAGCAGTACTTC	CASSEVAGIHEQYF
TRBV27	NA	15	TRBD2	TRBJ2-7	TGTGCCAGCAGTGAACCGGGGGGAAGCTCCTACGAGCAGTACTTC	CASSEPGGSSYEQYF
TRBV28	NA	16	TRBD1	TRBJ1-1	TGTGCCAGCAGTTTACCTTGGACAGGGTCGGACACTGAAGCTTTCTTT	CASSLPWTGSDTEAFF
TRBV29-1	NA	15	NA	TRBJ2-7	TGCAGCGTTGGAAGAGGGGCGTCCACGGGATACGAGCAGTACTTC	CSVGRGASTGYEQYF
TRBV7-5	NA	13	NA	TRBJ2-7	TGTGTCAGAAGCCCGGGTCGGGAGCACGAGCAGTACTTC	CVRSPGREHEQYF
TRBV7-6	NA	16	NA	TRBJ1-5	TGTGCCAGCAGCCCTGATGTGGTGCGGGTCCATCAGCCCCAGCATTTT	CASSPDVVRVHQPQHF
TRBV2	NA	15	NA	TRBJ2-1	TGTGCCAGCAGTGGTTTCTCGGGCTCCTACAATGAGCAGTTCTTC	CASSGFSGSYNEQFF
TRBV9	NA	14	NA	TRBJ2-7	TGTGCCAGCAGCGTAGTTCAGGGAGGTAGCGAGCAGTACTTC	CASSVVQGGSEQYF
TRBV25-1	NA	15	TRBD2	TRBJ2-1	TGTGCCAGCAGTGAAGCGGGAGGGCCGCACAATGAGCAGTTCTTC	CASSEAGGPHNEQFF
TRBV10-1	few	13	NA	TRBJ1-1	TGCGCCAGCAGTGGAGGACGGAACTTGGAAGCTTTCTTT	CASSGGRNLEAFF
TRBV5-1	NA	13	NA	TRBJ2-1	TGCGCCAGCAGCTTGACCGGGCCGAATGAGCAGTTCTTC	CASSLTGPNEQFF
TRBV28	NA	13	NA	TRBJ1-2	TGTGCCAGCCTAAGACCAACAGATTATGGCTACACCTTC	CASLRPTDYGYTF
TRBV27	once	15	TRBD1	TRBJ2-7	TGTGCCAGCAGTTTCGGGATGGGACAGATCTACGAGCAGTACTTC	CASSFGMGQIYEQYF
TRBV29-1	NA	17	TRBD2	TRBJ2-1	TGCAGCGTACCCGGGACTAGCGGGACAAAAAAAACCAATGAGCAGTTCTTC	CSVPGTSGTKKTNEQFF
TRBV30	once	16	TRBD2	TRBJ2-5	TGTGCCTGGGGGGACGCCAATAGCGGGAGTTTCGAGGCCCAGTACTTC	CAWGDANSGSFEAQYF
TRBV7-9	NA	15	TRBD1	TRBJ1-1	TGTGCCAGCAGCTCGGACAGGGGGCAGTACACTGAAGCTTTCTTT	CASSSDRGQYTEAFF
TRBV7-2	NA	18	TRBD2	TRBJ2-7	TGTGCCAGCAGCTTAATTCGGCTAGCGGGAGTAAGGATCTACGAGCAGTACTTC	CASSLIRLAGVRIYEQYF
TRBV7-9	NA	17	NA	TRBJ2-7	TGTGCCAGCAGCTATCTACCCGGAGAACAAGCAGCTAACGAGCAGTACTTC	CASSYLPGEQAANEQYF
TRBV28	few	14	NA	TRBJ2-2	TGTGCCAGCAGTTTACCCTCCTCAACCGGGGAGCTGTTTTTT	CASSLPSSTGELFF
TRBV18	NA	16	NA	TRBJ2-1	TGTGCCAGCTCCCTTAAGCGGAGCCCCTCTCCGGATGAGCAGTTCTTC	CASSLKRSPSPDEQFF
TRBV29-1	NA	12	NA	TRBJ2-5	TGCAGCGTGTCCAGGGGAAAAGAGACCCAGTACTTC	CSVSRGKETQYF
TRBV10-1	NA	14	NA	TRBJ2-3	TGCGCCAGCAGTAAAGGGTACAGTTCAGATACGCAGTATTTT	CASSKGYSSDTQYF
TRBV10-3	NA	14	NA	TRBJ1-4	TGTGCCATCAGAGCCAGGGCAACTAATGAAAAACTGTTTTTT	CAIRARATNEKLFF
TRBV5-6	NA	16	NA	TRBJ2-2	TGTGCCAGCAGCTTGATTGGCCTAACGAACACCGGGGAGCTGTTTTTT	CASSLIGLTNTGELFF
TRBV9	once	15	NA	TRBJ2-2	TGTGCCAGCAGCGTAGATCTGGCGGGCACCGGGGAGCTGTTTTTT	CASSVDLAGTGELFF
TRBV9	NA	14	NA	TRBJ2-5	TGTGCCAGCAGCGGGGCACCCCACCAAGAGACCCAGTACTTC	CASSGAPHQETQYF
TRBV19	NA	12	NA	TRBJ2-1	TGTGCCAGTAGCGACTACTACAATGAGCAGTTCTTC	CASSDYYNEQFF
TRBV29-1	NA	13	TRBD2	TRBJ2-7	TGCAGCGCGGGGGGACTATATCTCTACGAGCAGTACTTC	CSAGGLYLYEQYF
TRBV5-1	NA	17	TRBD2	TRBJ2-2	TGCGCCAGCAGCTTGGTTTCGGTGGTAGCGGGCAGCGGGGAGCTGTTTTTT	CASSLVSVVAGSGELFF
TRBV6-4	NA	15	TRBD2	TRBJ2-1	TGTGCCAGCAGTCGCACTAGCGGGAGGGCCAATGAGCAGTTCTTC	CASSRTSGRANEQFF
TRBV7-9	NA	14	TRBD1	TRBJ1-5	TGTGCCAGCAGCCCCGAAGGACAGGGCCAGCCCCAGCATTTT	CASSPEGQGQPQHF
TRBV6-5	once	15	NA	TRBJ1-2	TGTGCCAGCAGTTACTCGAACAACTCCCCCTATGGCTACACCTTC	CASSYSNNSPYGYTF
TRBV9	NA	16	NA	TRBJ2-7	TGTGCCAGCAGCGTAGGGGGCGGGACACTTACCTACGAGCAGTACTTC	CASSVGGGTLTYEQYF
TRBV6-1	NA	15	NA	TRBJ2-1	TGTGCCAGCAGCTCCTCGACGGGAGTGGTCGGTGAGCAGTTCTTC	CASSSSTGVVGEQFF
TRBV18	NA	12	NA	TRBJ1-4	TGTGCCAGCTCACCAAGGGGTGAAAAACTGTTTTTT	CASSPRGEKLFF
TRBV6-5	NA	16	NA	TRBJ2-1	TGTGCCAGCAGTTACGGCCTAGGGACGGCTTACAATGAGCAGTTCTTC	CASSYGLGTAYNEQFF
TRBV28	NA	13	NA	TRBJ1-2	TGTGCCAGCAGTTTACTGAGGACCGGCGGCTACACCTTC	CASSLLRTGGYTF
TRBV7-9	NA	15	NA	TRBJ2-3	TGTGCCAGCAGCTTAGACAGGGCCGGCACAGATACGCAGTATTTT	CASSLDRAGTDTQYF